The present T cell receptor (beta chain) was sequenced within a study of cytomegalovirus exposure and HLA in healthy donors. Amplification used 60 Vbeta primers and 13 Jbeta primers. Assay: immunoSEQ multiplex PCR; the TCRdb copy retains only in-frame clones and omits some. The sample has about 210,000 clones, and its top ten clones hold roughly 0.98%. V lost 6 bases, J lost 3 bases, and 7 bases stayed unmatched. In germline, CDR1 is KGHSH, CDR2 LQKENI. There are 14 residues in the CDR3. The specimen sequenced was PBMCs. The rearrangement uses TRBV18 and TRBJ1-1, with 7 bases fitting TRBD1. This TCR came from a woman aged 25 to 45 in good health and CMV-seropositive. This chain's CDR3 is CASSPGTDYTEAFF. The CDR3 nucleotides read TGTGCCAGCTCCCCCGGGACAGACTACACTGAAGCTTTCTTT.